The present TCR beta chain was sequenced within a study of monozygotic twins with inflammatory bowel disease. Donors each contributed one blood sample measuring under 3 ml. Template switching added UMIs carrying a 6-nucleotide sample barcode. TCRdb re-analyzed the 5' RACE reads; it lists each CDR3 protein once, without DNA. The sample totals a few hundred thousand distinct CDR3 sequences. CDR1 SGHRS and CDR2 YFSETQ come from the germline V gene. The CDR3 has 16 residues. The sample was blood. The V and J genes are TRBV5-1 and TRBJ2-3; absent DNA, TCRdb's TRBD2 call cannot be checked. The receptor comes from a human donor with ulcerative colitis or Crohn's disease, or a healthy co-twin of an affected twin (not recorded which). This CDR3 is CASSQGLAGPTDTQYF.